This TCR beta chain was found in a study of blood T cells in healthy people across ages. For the second PCR, which ran for about 7 to 11 cycles, a sample-barcoded 5' primer and a J-beta primer mix were used. Each CDR3 protein is one row after TCRdb ran MiXCR on the 5' RACE reads. Seen here are about 900,000 distinct CDR3 sequences, roughly 50% observed once, and the top ten hold roughly 12%. This CDR3 has 13 amino acids. Germline loops: CDR1 SNHLY, CDR2 FYNNEI. Trimming removed 8 bases at V and 10 bases at J, with 21 bases between. The genes are TRBV2 and TRBJ2-7; D not certain. This TCR derives from a man aged 25 to 40 in good health. Sequencing was performed on blood. CDR3 bases: TGTGCCAGCGGCGGTAGCCAAGAGATTGCCCAGTACTTC. This sequence encodes CASGGSQEIAQYF.